The 10 T cell receptor beta chains in this list originate from one sample, sequenced in a study of T cells in Graves' hyperthyroidism and ophthalmopathy. RNA transcripts provided the source from which TCR beta CDR3 regions were amplified. An initial round of RT-PCR targeting the TCR CDR3 relied on the HTBI primer set. One entry per CDR3 protein results from TCRdb running MiXCR on the multiplex PCR reads. This repertoire shows about 520,000 distinct CDR3 sequences, roughly a quarter found once; its top ten account for 11%. Sequenced material: blood. All receptors derive from a woman in her 30s with Graves' ophthalmopathy.

This clonotype showed up many times. This rearrangement joins TRBV7-2 to TRBJ2-5; TRBD2 aligns across 9 bases. The V segment lost 7 bases and the J segment 5 bases; nucleotides outside the gene matches: 5. This CDR3 comprises 13 residues. Germline loops: CDR1 SGHTA, CDR2 FQGNSA. This CDR3 reads CASTLRGGETQYF. The CDR3, as DNA: TGTGCCAGCACCTTGCGGGGGGGCGAGACCCAGTACTTC.

This sequence joins TRBV20-1 and TRBJ2-7, with D maybe TRBD1 (6 bases). V was clipped by 6 bases and J by 4 bases, with 22 bases between them. The CDR3 is made up of 15 amino acids. In germline, CDR1 is DFQATT, CDR2 SNEGSKA (reference sequence). CDR3 DNA: TGCAGTGCCCGAGGGGGTCAGGGGTATGGATACGAGCAGTACTTC. It specifies CSARGGQGYGYEQYF.

The chain is built from TRBV6-1 and TRBJ2-7; D might be TRBD2 (5 bases). Germline CDR1 MNHNS, CDR2 SASEGT. The CDR3 consists of 11 residues. V lost 4 bases and J lost 7, with 8 bases in between. The CDR3 DNA is TGTGCCAGCAGTGGCCCGGGGGAGCAGTACTTC. It translates to CASSGPGEQYF.

The chain combines TRBV6-2 or TRBV6-3 with TRBJ1-1; 9 bases are a match to TRBD1. The CDR3 loop spans 15 amino acids. With V trimmed by 6 bases and J by 3 bases, 8 bases remained unmatched. Per the germline V gene, CDR1 is MNHEY and CDR2 is SVGEGT. CDR3 sequence: CASSSAGQGYTEAFF. The CDR3 DNA follows: TGTGCCAGCAGCTCAGCGGGACAGGGCTACACTGAAGCTTTCTTT.

The sample holds many counts of this clonotype. This chain joins TRBV30 and TRBJ2-5, with 8 bases lining up with TRBD2. The junction had 12 bases not matched to a gene; V was cut back by 5 bases and J by 10 bases. Germline CDR1 GTSNPN, CDR2 SVGIG (reference sequence). The CDR3 totals 13 residues. CDR3: CAWGASASGGQYF. As DNA, the CDR3 is TGTGCCTGGGGTGCTTCCGCAAGCGGGGGCCAGTACTTC.

This clonotype was recorded many times. The chain carries TRBV29-1 and TRBJ1-2, with D perhaps matching TRBD1 (5 bases). This CDR3 contains 13 residues. Trimming left V 4 bases short and J 2 bases short, with 11 bases between. CDR1 and CDR2 (germline): SQVTM, ANQGSEA. Here the CDR3 reads CSVGGSLNYGYTF. CDR3 in DNA: TGCAGCGTTGGGGGGTCCCTAAACTATGGCTACACCTTC.

This clonotype was detected many times. V usage is TRBV20-1 and J usage is TRBJ1-2; no clear D gene. Germline CDR1 is DFQATT and CDR2 is SNEGSKA (reference sequence). The CDR3 sequence is 11 residues long. CDR3 sequence: CTATIQSGYTF. The CDR3, as DNA: TGCACTGCCACGATTCAATCTGGCTACACCTTC.

The sample holds many counts of this clonotype. The genes are TRBV7-9 and TRBJ1-1, with D possibly matching TRBD1 (6 bases). V lost 5 bases to trimming and J lost 3 bases, with 16 bases between them. Germline CDR1 and CDR2: SEHNR and FQNEAQ (reference sequence). CDR3 length: 15 residues. CDR3 nucleotide sequence: TGTGCCAGCAGCCCTGGTGGGGGGCGCGACACTGAAGCTTTCTTT. Amino acids: CASSPGGGRDTEAFF. Full variable domain (remainder filled in from reference TRBV7-9 and TRBJ1-1): DTGVSQNPRHKITKRGQNVTFRCDPISEHNRLYWYRQTLGQGPEFLTYFQNEAQLEKSRLLSDRFSAERPKGSFSTLEIQRTEQGDSAMYLCASSPGGGRDTEAFFGQGTRLTVV.

This chain uses TRBV9 with TRBJ2-2; TRBD2 aligns across 7 bases. With 3 bases clipped from V and 1 base from J, the junction kept 9 bases outside the gene matches. CDR3 length: 17 amino acids. Germline V gene data show CDR1 as SGDLS and CDR2 as YYNGEE. The CDR3: CASSASSGEWNTGELFF. CDR3 nucleotide sequence: TGTGCCAGCAGCGCCTCCAGCGGGGAATGGAACACCGGGGAGCTGTTTTTT.

Ten or more counts support this clonotype. The rearrangement uses TRBV28 and TRBJ1-2; D is uncertain. Germline V gives CDR1 MDHEN, CDR2 SYDVKM. Between the trimmed V and J ends, which lost 9 bases and 4 bases, there was a span of 9 bases. The CDR3 has 11 residues. CDR3 protein: CASGESYGYTF. DNA of the CDR3: TGTGCCAGTGGGGAAAGCTATGGCTACACCTTC.